Below, 26 T cell receptor beta chains from the same sample are listed, as sequenced in a study of blood T cells in healthy people across ages. A second PCR, run for about 7 to 11 cycles, used a sample-barcoded 5' primer plus a J-beta primer mix. One entry per CDR3 protein, called by TCRdb with MiXCR from the 5' RACE reads. The top ten clones hold 15% of a sample with 650,000 to 700,000 distinct CDR3 sequences, roughly 32% of them seen once. The sequenced sample consisted of blood. Receptors were obtained from a woman aged 80 or over in good health.

This clonotype has at least ten counts. V gene TRBV2 combines with J gene TRBJ1-4; no firm D call. Germline V CDR1 and CDR2: SNHLY, FYNNEI. The V gene lost 6 bases and the J gene lost 4 bases, with 12 bases spanning the gap. The CDR3 sequence is 14 residues long. CDR3 loop: CASRPGRSNEKLFF. The CDR3 bases are TGTGCCAGCAGACCCGGACGGAGTAATGAAAAACTGTTTTTT.

The chain combines TRBV20-1 with TRBJ1-1; D is perhaps TRBD1 (5 bases). The CDR3 spans 14 residues. Germline V gene sequence: CDR1 DFQATT, CDR2 SNEGSKA (reference sequence). The V and J ends lost 2 bases and 10 bases respectively, with 20 bases between them. The CDR3 nucleotides are TGCAGTGCTAGACCAGCTCGGAGCGGGGGTGGAGCTTTCTTT. Translating gives CSARPARSGGGAFF.

About this clonotype: The CDR3 end shows no conserved phenylalanine or tryptophan, and so a read error is likely. The chain recombines TRBV5-6 with TRBJ1-2; TRBD1 matches at 9 bases. Unmatched junction bases numbered 6, after V lost 3 bases and J lost 3 bases. Germline V lookup: CDR1 SGHDT, CDR2 YYEEEE. CDR3 length: 15 amino acids. The chain's CDR3 is CASSSLNRGHYGYTC. CDR3 in DNA: TGTGCCAGCAGCTCGTTAAACAGGGGGCACTATGGCTACACCTGC.

This clonotype was detected many times. J is TRBJ2-2 and V is TRBV4-1; TRBD2 might be the D (5 bases). With 2 bases removed from V and 0 bases from J, the gap between germline ends came to 16 bases. Germline CDR1 reads MGHRA; CDR2 reads YSYEKL. The CDR3 spans 18 residues. Written as DNA, the CDR3 is TGCGCCAGCAGCCAATCCCCCTCGGGGAGTACGAACACCGGGGAGCTGTTTTTT. Translated: CASSQSPSGSTNTGELFF.

The chain has TRBV7-2 and TRBJ1-5; perhaps TRBD1 as D (5 bases). Looked up from germline, CDR1 is SGHTA and CDR2 is FQGNSA. Trimming took 1 base from V and 9 from J, leaving 13 bases between them. The CDR3 extends over 14 amino acids. The CDR3 DNA reads as TGTGCCAGCAGCTTAGAAGGGGATCAATTGCCCCAGCATTTT. Translating gives CASSLEGDQLPQHF.

This chain joins TRBV7-2 and TRBJ2-2; D is ambiguous. Germline V lookup: CDR1 SGHTA, CDR2 FQGNSA. V lost 0 bases to trimming and J lost 5 bases, with 4 bases between them. The CDR3 runs 13 residues. The CDR3 coding sequence is TGTGCCAGCAGCTTAGCGGGAACCGGGGAGCTGTTTTTT. This encodes CASSLAGTGELFF.

The V gene is TRBV5-6, the J gene TRBJ2-5, with 9 bases that match TRBD2. CDR1 and CDR2 (germline): SGHDT, YYEEEE. The CDR3 contains 17 residues. The trim removed 4 bases at V and 5 bases at J, leaving 15 bases unmatched. The DNA of the CDR3 is TGTGCCAGCAGCCGAAAGGGGTGGGTAGCGGGAGTCGAGACCCAGTACTTC. Translated, it gives CASSRKGWVAGVETQYF.

This clonotype was seen only a few times. At one of its ends the junction is not consistent with the germline gene, which may arise from a read error. The chain employs TRBV6-1 and TRBJ2-3, with a weak D call TRBD1 (6 bases). Germline V lookup: CDR1 MNHNS, CDR2 SASEGT. CDR3 length: 15 amino acids. DNA of the CDR3: TGTGCCAGCAGTGAAGCCAGGGGATTAGGAGATGCGCAGTATTTT. It encodes CASSEARGLGDAQYF.

This clonotype came up many times. This chain links TRBV6-2 or TRBV6-3 with TRBJ1-2, with unresolved D. Between the trimmed V and J ends, which lost 2 bases and 4 bases, there was a span of 11 bases. Per the germline V gene, CDR1 is MNHEY and CDR2 is SVGEGT. The CDR3 totals 14 residues. The CDR3 is CASSYMGIGYGYTF. The CDR3 region has the DNA TGTGCCAGCAGTTACATGGGAATCGGCTATGGCTACACCTTC.

This clonotype was counted many times. V and J are TRBV7-6 and TRBJ2-7; D might be TRBD1 (5 bases). The V end lost 5 bases, the J end lost 3 bases, and 14 bases lay between the germline ends. The CDR3 loop spans 14 amino acids. Germline V gene lookup returns CDR1 SGHVS and CDR2 FNYEAQ. The CDR3 bases are TGTGCCAGCAGCAGTACGACAGAAATCTACGAGCAGTACTTC. Residues: CASSSTTEIYEQYF.

This clonotype was found many times. A much larger clone differs from this one at a single base, so this may be a read error. The V gene is TRBV24-1, the J gene TRBJ2-1; the match to TRBD2 covers 7 bases. V lost 5 bases and J lost 5; bases outside the gene matches: 14. Germline CDR1 is KGHDR and CDR2 is SFDVKD. This CDR3 spans 17 amino acids. The CDR3 reads CATSAGLGAGFDNEQFF. In DNA form, the CDR3 reads TGTGCCACCAGTGCCGGTCTGGGAGCGGGGTTTGACAATGAGCAGTTCTTC.

V and J are TRBV9 and TRBJ2-3, with TRBD2 identical over 13 bases. The CDR3 has 18 residues. With 1 base clipped from V and 4 bases from J, the junction kept 9 bases outside the gene matches. Germline loops: CDR1 SGDLS, CDR2 YYNGEE. CDR3 protein: CASSVRTSGGFAPDTQYF. CDR3 DNA sequence: TGTGCCAGCAGCGTACGGACTAGCGGGGGTTTCGCGCCAGATACGCAGTATTTT.

The gene calls are TRBV27 and TRBJ2-1; D gene unclear. V was shortened by 3 bases and J by 4 bases, with 13 bases between the two germline ends. The CDR3 loop spans 15 amino acids. The V gene's germline CDR1 is MNHEY and CDR2 SMNVEV (reference sequence). The CDR3 sequence: CASSFPCDKYNEQFF. The CDR3, as DNA: TGTGCCAGCAGTTTCCCGTGCGACAAATACAATGAGCAGTTCTTC.

This clonotype was observed a handful of times. The genes are TRBV5-1 and TRBJ1-5, with TRBD1 as a possible D gene (5 bases). Germline V gives CDR1 SGHRS, CDR2 YFSETQ. This CDR3 comprises 14 residues. V was clipped by 2 bases and J by 4 bases, with 10 bases between them. DNA of the CDR3: TGCGCCAGCAGCTTAAACACAGGTAATCAGCCCCAGCATTTT. It codes for CASSLNTGNQPQHF.

Note on this clonotype: A much larger clonotype is one base distant, so this may be a read error. DNA of the CDR3: TGCAGCGTTGACGCTAGCGGGGGTAGAGATACGCAGTATTTT. It encodes CSVDASGGRDTQYF. This chain uses TRBV29-1 with TRBJ2-3, with 10 bases fitting TRBD2. This CDR3 spans 14 amino acids. Germline V gives CDR1 SQVTM, CDR2 ANQGSEA. Losses at the gene ends were 3 bases for V and 5 bases for J; bases not matched to a gene: 5.

This clonotype has a count of ten or more. The chain combines TRBV7-3 with TRBJ2-3, with 10 bases matching TRBD1. The CDR3 totals 15 residues. Trimming removed 2 bases from V and 5 bases from J; junction bases left unmatched: 4. Germline V CDR1 and CDR2: SGHTA, FQGTGA. CDR3 DNA: TGTGCCAGCAGCTTAGGGACAGGGGTAGGAGATACGCAGTATTTT. Protein: CASSLGTGVGDTQYF. Based on the CDR3 plus reference TRBV7-3 and TRBJ2-3, the full variable domain is GAGVSQTPSNKVTEKGKYVELRCDPISGHTALYWYRQSLGQGPEFLIYFQGTGAADDSGLPNDRFFAVRPEGSVSTLKIQRTERGDSAVYLCASSLGTGVGDTQYFGPGTRLTVL.

Remarks on this clonotype: A much larger clone differs by one base, so this may be a read error. This chain links TRBV12-3 or TRBV12-4 with TRBJ2-3; TRBD1 might be the D (6 bases). The CDR3 has 18 amino acids. Trimming cost V 6 bases and J 2 bases, with 24 bases left between them. The CDR3 loop reads CASSSNPTGSTTTDTQYF. DNA for the CDR3: TGTGCCAGCAGCTCAAATCCAACAGGGTCTACTACCACAGATACGCAGTATTTT.

Concerning this clonotype: Sequence at one end of the junction differs from germline and may be a read error. The chain couples TRBV7-8 to TRBJ2-3; TRBD1 matches at 9 bases. The germline CDR1 and CDR2 sequences are SGHVS and FQNEAQ. The CDR3 has 14 residues. The CDR3 region is CANSLGQGIDTQYF. The CDR3 DNA sequence: TGTGCCAACAGCTTAGGACAGGGGATAGATACGCAGTATTTT.

The chain carries TRBV9 and TRBJ1-2; possible D gene TRBD1, 6 bases. The CDR3 has 16 amino acids. The V gene's germline CDR1 is SGDLS and CDR2 YYNGEE. Trimming took off 5 bases at V and 4 bases at J, with 21 bases between the two ends. CDR3 region: CASSEAVGQKLYGYTF. The CDR3 DNA reads TGTGCCAGCAGTGAAGCGGTAGGACAGAAACTCTATGGCTACACCTTC.

This clonotype was seen many times. V and J are TRBV3-1 and TRBJ2-5, with 9 positions matching TRBD1. Germline values: CDR1 LGHDT, CDR2 YNNKEL (reference sequence). V gave up 3 bases and J gave up 2 bases; unmatched junction bases: 4. There are 15 residues in the CDR3. In DNA, the CDR3 is TGTGCCAGCAGCCAGAACAGGGGGCGACAAGAGACCCAGTACTTC. Amino acid sequence: CASSQNRGRQETQYF.

This clonotype was observed many times. The CDR3 sequence is CASSEPPAGFSGSYEQYF. The CDR3 DNA sequence: TGTGCCAGCAGTGAACCCCCAGCGGGGTTTTCAGGCTCCTACGAGCAGTACTTC. The chain uses TRBV2 and TRBJ2-7; 7 bases map to TRBD2. The CDR3 length is 18 residues. The V and J ends lost 2 bases and 0 bases, in that order; junction bases with no gene match: 13. CDR1 and CDR2 (germline): SNHLY, FYNNEI.

This chain joins TRBV7-9 and TRBJ1-1; 9 nucleotides match TRBD1. Germline V gene lookup returns CDR1 SEHNR and CDR2 FQNEAQ (reference sequence). The CDR3 runs 19 residues. After removal of 5 bases from V and 0 bases from J, the junction contained 16 bases not matched to a gene. CDR3 in amino acids: CASSNEHGTGNLMNTEAFF. The DNA for the CDR3 is TGTGCCAGCAGCAACGAACACGGGACAGGGAACCTAATGAACACTGAAGCTTTCTTT. Filled out from reference TRBV7-9 and TRBJ1-1, the complete variable domain reads DTGVSQNPRHKITKRGQNVTFRCDPISEHNRLYWYRQTLGQGPEFLTYFQNEAQLEKSRLLSDRFSAERPKGSFSTLEIQRTEQGDSAMYLCASSNEHGTGNLMNTEAFFGQGTRLTVV.

This clonotype was observed at least ten times. The V call is TRBV7-6, the J call TRBJ1-1, with TRBD1 matching 8 bases. CDR1 is SGHVS and CDR2 is FNYEAQ in the germline V gene. This CDR3 region has 13 residues. Unmatched junction bases numbered 8, after V lost 10 bases and J lost 4 bases. CDR3 region: CATATGEVTEAFF. The CDR3 nucleotides are TGTGCCACCGCGACAGGGGAGGTCACTGAAGCTTTCTTT.

Concerning this clonotype: Germline and junction disagree at one end, which may indicate a read error. V usage is TRBV9 and J usage is TRBJ2-1; D possibly uses TRBD1 or TRBD2 (5 bases each). The CDR3 contains 17 residues. Germline loops: CDR1 SGDLS, CDR2 YYNGEE. The CDR3 region is CAGSVQSGLPKYNEQFF. CDR3 bases: TGTGCCGGCAGCGTCCAATCGGGGCTCCCGAAGTACAATGAGCAGTTCTTC.

Many counts were recorded for this clonotype. The V gene is TRBV10-3, the J gene TRBJ1-1; no definite D call. The CDR3 consists of 18 residues. V was shortened by 3 bases and J by 1 base, with 21 bases between the two germline ends. The germline CDR1 and CDR2 sequences are ENHRY and SYGVKD. CDR3 sequence (DNA): TGTGCCATCAGTGAAATGGGAGGCGGGAGGATAGGGAACACTGAAGCTTTCTTT. Protein: CAISEMGGGRIGNTEAFF.

The chain links TRBV5-1 to TRBJ2-3; 7 bases match TRBD2. This CDR3 spans 16 amino acids. V shed 1 base, J shed 0 bases, and the junction held 5 bases outside the gene matches. In germline, CDR1 is SGHRS, CDR2 YFSETQ. CDR3: CASSLSLAASTDTQYF. CDR3 in DNA: TGCGCCAGCAGCTTGAGCCTAGCGGCTAGCACAGATACGCAGTATTTT.